This is a list of T cell receptor beta chains from one sample in a study of blood T cell repertoires in COVID-19. The protocol was immunoSEQ multiplex PCR, while the TCRdb copy is restricted to in-frame clones and leaves out a portion. The top ten clones hold around 2.3% of a sample with roughly 40,000 clones, approximately 91% of them seen once. The sample taken for sequencing was peripheral blood. The source is a human donor in a cohort sampled during active COVID-19. CDR3s include the opening cysteine and the closing phenylalanine or tryptophan. A D gene is named only where the DNA matches it firmly. Clone size is shown for a subset of rows, as once, few, many or a class of expanded clone.

CASSQVHARIQEQFF,-,-,TRBJ2-1,TRBV4-1
CASSLGQNEKLFF,TRBD1,once,TRBJ1-4,TRBV3-1/TRBV3-2
CATSDTREAGYGYTF,-,-,TRBJ1-2,TRBV24-1
CASTFRGGDTEAFF,-,-,TRBJ1-1,TRBV19
CASSQRTSGGETQYF,TRBD2,-,TRBJ2-5,TRBV14
CSGRENTEAFF,-,-,TRBJ1-1,TRBV29-1
CASSQALAWVNTQYF,TRBD2,-,TRBJ2-3,TRBV4-1
CASSQRGFNTEAFF,-,once,TRBJ1-1,TRBV5-4
CASRKQNTEAFF,-,-,TRBJ1-1,TRBV6-5
CASSTETGNNSPLHF,TRBD1,few,TRBJ1-6,TRBV5-1
CSVGGLRQGVEETQYF,TRBD1,few,TRBJ2-5,TRBV29-1
CASSRDPNTGELFF,-,-,TRBJ2-2,TRBV11-2
CASSPGVAGGPSYNEQFF,TRBD2,-,TRBJ2-1,TRBV19
CASSQDANRDYEQYF,-,-,TRBJ2-7,TRBV14
CASSFDRGDGYTF,TRBD1,-,TRBJ1-2,TRBV6-6
CASSLAAAQEAQYF,TRBD2,-,TRBJ2-5,TRBV6-5
CASPGAGGETQYF,TRBD2,-,TRBJ2-5,TRBV6-5
CASSLVSAGVPYEQYF,TRBD2,few,TRBJ2-7,TRBV7-8
CASRSAYEQYF,-,-,TRBJ2-7,TRBV11-2
CASSQEGRRVAYF,-,-,TRBJ2-7,TRBV3-1/TRBV3-2
CASSFQTGVEQYF,TRBD1,-,TRBJ2-7,TRBV12-3/TRBV12-4
CAWGGANTEAFF,-,-,TRBJ1-1,TRBV30
CASSPRLGSGSPLHF,-,-,TRBJ1-6,TRBV27
CASSRGGAGAEQYF,-,-,TRBJ2-7,TRBV7-8
CASSETLPGPGGETQYF,TRBD2,-,TRBJ2-5,TRBV10-2
CAWGQGPTGELFF,TRBD1,-,TRBJ2-2,TRBV30
CASSLGSTDFYTF,-,-,TRBJ1-2,TRBV5-1
CASSLRGGSYEQYF,TRBD2,-,TRBJ2-7,TRBV5-4
CASSLSSGGQETQYF,TRBD2,-,TRBJ2-5,TRBV7-9
CASSYHPQGGYEQYF,-,-,TRBJ2-7,TRBV5-5
CASSRTGTETQYF,TRBD1,-,TRBJ2-5,TRBV4-2
CASSLGTSLEQYF,TRBD2,-,TRBJ2-7,TRBV5-6
CAWTLADTQYF,-,-,TRBJ2-3,TRBV30
CAWSGGEGYEQYF,TRBD2,-,TRBJ2-7,TRBV30
CASSPPEKNTEAFF,-,-,TRBJ1-1,TRBV5-4
CASSLETGNRETQYF,TRBD1,-,TRBJ2-5,TRBV5-1
CASSEGFSRDREHF,TRBD1,few,TRBJ1-5,TRBV6-1
CASSLGQGTYNEQFF,TRBD1,-,TRBJ2-1,TRBV5-6
CASSSGTSGGRPYF,TRBD2,-,TRBJ2-4,TRBV27
CASSEDQGAHTEAFF,TRBD1,-,TRBJ1-1,TRBV2
CASSLAGGGAEAFF,-,few,TRBJ1-1,TRBV6-5
CASSPGGELFF,-,-,TRBJ2-2,TRBV11-2
CASSFDRGLGEKLFF,TRBD1,-,TRBJ1-4,TRBV5-1
CASSMSGGPYNEQFF,TRBD2,-,TRBJ2-1,TRBV19
CSAWPGRNTEAFF,-,-,TRBJ1-1,TRBV29-1
CASREEKLMNTEAFF,-,-,TRBJ1-1,TRBV6-4
CASSRMGLTGKYGYTF,TRBD1,-,TRBJ1-2,TRBV5-8
CASSYGASYEQYF,-,-,TRBJ2-7,TRBV6-2/TRBV6-3
CASSGGSSYNEQFF,-,-,TRBJ2-1,TRBV25-1
CASSLGDSSNEKLFF,TRBD1,once,TRBJ1-4,TRBV4-1
CASRATGALGDTQYF,TRBD1,once,TRBJ2-3,TRBV6-6
CASSQAAGSEQYF,-,-,TRBJ2-7,TRBV14
CASSLAVAVPYEQYF,-,-,TRBJ2-7,TRBV5-1
CASTLGTGITGELFF,TRBD1,-,TRBJ2-2,TRBV5-1